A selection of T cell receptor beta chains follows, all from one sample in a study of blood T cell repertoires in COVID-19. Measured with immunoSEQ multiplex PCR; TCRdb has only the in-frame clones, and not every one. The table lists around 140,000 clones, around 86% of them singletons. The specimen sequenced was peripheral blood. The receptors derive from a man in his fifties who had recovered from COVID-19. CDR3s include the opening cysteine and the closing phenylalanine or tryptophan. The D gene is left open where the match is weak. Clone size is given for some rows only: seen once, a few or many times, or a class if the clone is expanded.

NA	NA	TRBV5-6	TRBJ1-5	TGTGCCAGCAGCTTGGGCAGGGAAAACAATCAGCCCCAGCATTTT	CASSLGRENNQPQHF
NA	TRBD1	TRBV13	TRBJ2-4	TGTGCCAGCAGCTTCGGGACAGCATGGCCTCTAAACATTCAGTACTTC	CASSFGTAWPLNIQYF
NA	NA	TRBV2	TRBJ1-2	TGTGCCAGGGTGAAAGGGGTTCCTTCCTATGGCTACACCTTC	CARVKGVPSYGYTF
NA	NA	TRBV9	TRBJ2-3	TGTGCCAGCAGCCGACTAGGCGGGGAGATCACAGATACGCAGTATTTT	CASSRLGGEITDTQYF
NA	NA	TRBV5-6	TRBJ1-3	TGTGCCAGCAGCTTGCAGGGGGGAAACACCATATATTTT	CASSLQGGNTIYF
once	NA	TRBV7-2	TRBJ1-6	TGTGCCAGCAGCTTAGGTCCAGGGGACTATAATTCACCCCTCCACTTT	CASSLGPGDYNSPLHF
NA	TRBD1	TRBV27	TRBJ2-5	TGTGCCAGCAGTTTATACGGGACAGGGGCTCTCGAGACCCAGTACTTC	CASSLYGTGALETQYF
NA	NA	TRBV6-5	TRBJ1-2	TGTGCCAGCAGTTACTCTTCCGTAGCTAACTATGGCTACACCTTC	CASSYSSVANYGYTF
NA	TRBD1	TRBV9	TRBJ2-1	TGTGCCAGCAGCGTTGGGACAGGGCCTTCCTACAATGAGCAGTTCTTC	CASSVGTGPSYNEQFF
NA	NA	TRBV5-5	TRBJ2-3	TGTGCCAGCAGCTTGGCCGTTGCTATAGATACGCAGTATTTT	CASSLAVAIDTQYF
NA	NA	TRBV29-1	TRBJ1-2	TGCAGCGTTGCTAGGTTAGATGGCTACACCTTC	CSVARLDGYTF
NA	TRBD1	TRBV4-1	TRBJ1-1	TGCGCCAGCAGCCCAAGTCCCGGGACAGGGAAGGGGAACACTGAAGCTTTCTTT	CASSPSPGTGKGNTEAFF
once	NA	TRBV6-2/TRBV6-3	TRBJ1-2	TGTGCCAGCAGTTATTCGCGGGGGGAAGATAACTATGGCTACACCTTC	CASSYSRGEDNYGYTF
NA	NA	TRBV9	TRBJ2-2	TGTGCCAGCAGCGTGGAAGGGGTAGGGCCCACCGGGGAGCTGTTTTTT	CASSVEGVGPTGELFF
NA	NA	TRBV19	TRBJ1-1	TGTGCCAGTAGTAGGCAGGCCCCCACTGAAGCTTTCTTT	CASSRQAPTEAFF
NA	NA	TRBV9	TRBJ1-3	TGTGCCAGCAGCGTAGGACAGATCGGCTCTGGAAACACCATATATTTT	CASSVGQIGSGNTIYF
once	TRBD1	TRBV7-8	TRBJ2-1	TGTGCCAGCAGCTCGACAGGGGTTTACAATGAGCAGTTCTTC	CASSSTGVYNEQFF
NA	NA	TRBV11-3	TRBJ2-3	TGTGCCAGCAGCTTAGAAGGGACTGCCTCCGGGGTGCAGTATTTT	CASSLEGTASGVQYF
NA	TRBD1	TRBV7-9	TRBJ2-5	TGTGCCAGCAGCTTCCCGACAGGGTGGGAGACCCAGTACTTC	CASSFPTGWETQYF
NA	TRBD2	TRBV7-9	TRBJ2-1	TGTGCCAGCAGCCTTGCTAGCGGGGGGGCCTATGAGCAGTTCTTC	CASSLASGGAYEQFF
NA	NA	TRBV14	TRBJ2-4	TGTGCCAGCAGCCAAGGCTCCCAGGGGAAGGCGGCCAAAAACATTCAGTACTTC	CASSQGSQGKAAKNIQYF
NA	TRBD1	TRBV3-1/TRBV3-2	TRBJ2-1	TGTGCCAGCAGCCAACATGGACAGGGGCCTGAGCAGTTCTTC	CASSQHGQGPEQFF
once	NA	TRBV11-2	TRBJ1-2	TGTGCCAGCAGGGAAGTTGGGTCGGGCTATGGCTACACCTTC	CASREVGSGYGYTF
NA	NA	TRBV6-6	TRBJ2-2	TGTGCCAGCAGCATATCTAGGGAGTATAGCTCCGGGGAGCTGTTTTTT	CASSISREYSSGELFF
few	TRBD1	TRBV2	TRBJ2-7	TGTGCCAGCAGTGACCCCGGACAGGAAACCTACGAGCAGTACTTC	CASSDPGQETYEQYF
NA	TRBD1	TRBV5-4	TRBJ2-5	TGTGCCAGCAGCGGACAGGGTACGAAGACCCAGTACTTC	CASSGQGTKTQYF
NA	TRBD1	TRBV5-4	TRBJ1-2	TGTGCCAGCAGCCGACTTACAGGGGGTGGTAGCCGCTACACCTTC	CASSRLTGGGSRYTF
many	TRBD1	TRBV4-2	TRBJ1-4	TGTGCCAGCAGCCAAGATGATGGAGTAAAAAGGGGGCGAGGTGAAAAACTGTTTTTT	CASSQDDGVKRGRGEKLFF
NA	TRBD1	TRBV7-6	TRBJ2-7	TGTGCCAGCAGCTTAGGGGGACAGGGGTTCTACGAGCAGTACTTC	CASSLGGQGFYEQYF
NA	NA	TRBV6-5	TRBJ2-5	TGTGCCAGCAGTTTTTCGGACAACCAAGAGACCCAGTACTTC	CASSFSDNQETQYF
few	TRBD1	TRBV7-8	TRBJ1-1	TGTGCCAGCAGCCCTAATACTGGACAGGGTTTCACTGAAGCTTTCTTT	CASSPNTGQGFTEAFF
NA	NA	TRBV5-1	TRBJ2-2	TGCGCCAGCAGATTTACAGCCGCGAACACCGGGGAGCTGTTTTTT	CASRFTAANTGELFF
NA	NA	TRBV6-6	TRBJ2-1	TGTGCCAGCAGTTACGTAACAGGGTACCATGAGCAGTTCTTC	CASSYVTGYHEQFF
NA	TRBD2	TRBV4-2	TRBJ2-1	TGTGCCAGCAGCCGCCAGCTAGCGGGGGGGCAAAATGAGCAGTTCTTC	CASSRQLAGGQNEQFF
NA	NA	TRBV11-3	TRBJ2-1	TGTGCCAGCAGCTTAGTCAGTTACAATGAGCAGTTCTTC	CASSLVSYNEQFF
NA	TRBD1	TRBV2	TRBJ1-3	TGTGCCAGCAGTTTAGGACAGGAGGTCGGGGTATATTTT	CASSLGQEVGVYF
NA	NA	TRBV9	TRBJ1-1	TGTGCCAGCAGCTCAGGGGCCTTGAACACTGAAGCTTTCTTT	CASSSGALNTEAFF
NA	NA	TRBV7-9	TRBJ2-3	TGTGCCAGCAGCTTAGCTGTTGGGGGACTAGATACGCAGTATTTT	CASSLAVGGLDTQYF
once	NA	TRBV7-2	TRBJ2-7	TGTGCCAGCAGCTTAGATTATGGGGGTATAGGGGGATCAGGCTACGAGCAGTACTTC	CASSLDYGGIGGSGYEQYF
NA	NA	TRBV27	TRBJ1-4	TGTGCCAGCAGTTCCTACAGGGCCGATAATGAAAAACTGTTTTTT	CASSSYRADNEKLFF